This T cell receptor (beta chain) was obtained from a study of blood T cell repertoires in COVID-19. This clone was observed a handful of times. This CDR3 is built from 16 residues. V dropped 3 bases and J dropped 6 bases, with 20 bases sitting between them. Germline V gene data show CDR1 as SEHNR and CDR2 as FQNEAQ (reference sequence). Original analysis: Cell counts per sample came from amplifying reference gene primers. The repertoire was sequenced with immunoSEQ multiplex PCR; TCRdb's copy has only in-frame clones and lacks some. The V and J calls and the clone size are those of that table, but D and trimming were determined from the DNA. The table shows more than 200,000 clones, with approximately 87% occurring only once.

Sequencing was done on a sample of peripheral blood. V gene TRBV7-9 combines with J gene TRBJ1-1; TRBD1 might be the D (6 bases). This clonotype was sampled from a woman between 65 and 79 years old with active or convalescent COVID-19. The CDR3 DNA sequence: TGTGCCAGCAGCTTTTCCCACCAAGGGGAGGGGGCTGAAGCTTTCTTT. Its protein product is CASSFSHQGEGAEAFF.